The clone carrying this T cell receptor beta chain has more than one count but fewer than ten. Its antigen is unknown. There were at least 5 micrograms of total RNA extracted from every sample. The entry originates in a study of blood T cells in healthy people across ages. Across the whole study: Roughly one uniquely barcoded beta molecule per two T cells was captured.

General study points: Both naive CD4+ cell counts and diversity were greater in long-lived donors than in aged donors.

A second PCR, run for roughly 7 to 12 cycles, used a sample-barcoded 5' primer plus a J-beta primer mix. Every individual sample yielded 2.5 million or more paired-end reads (each containing CDR3). TCRdb called the 5' RACE reads again in MiXCR, with one record for every CDR3 protein. This table has approximately 800,000 distinct CDR3 sequences, 46% appearing once. The CDR3 is 14 amino acids. The trim removed 4 bases at V and 4 bases at J, leaving 5 bases unmatched. Germline CDR1 is SGHNT and CDR2 is YYREEE (reference sequence). This sequence joins TRBV5-4 and TRBJ2-5; TRBD2 agrees at 9 bases. This sequence was found in a man at least 80 years old in good health. Sequenced material: blood. The chain's CDR3 is CASSGGLASETQYF. DNA for the CDR3: TGTGCCAGCAGCGGGGGACTAGCTTCAGAGACCCAGTACTTC.